This TCR beta chain appears in the sequencing data of a study of response to subunit inactivated influenza vaccine. In the case of this clonotype: No antigen is known for it.

One entry per CDR3 protein, called by TCRdb with MiXCR from the RT-PCR reads. The sample carries about 240,000 distinct CDR3 sequences, 12% recorded once. Whole-study findings and limits: Each seasonal influenza vaccination, the authors suggested, recruits few new T cells.

Germline V gives CDR1 SGHTA, CDR2 FQGNSA. Deletions cut 5 bases from V and 1 base from J, with 11 bases between. The CDR3 totals 14 residues. Sample: non-naive T cells sorted from PBMCs, taken around 14 days before vaccination. This clonotype was sampled from a man between 45 and 60 years old who received an inactivated influenza vaccine. The chain joins TRBV7-2 to TRBJ2-5, with a weak D call TRBD1 (6 bases). The CDR3 loop is CASSRTGSQETQYF. The CDR3 DNA reads TGTGCCAGCAGCCGAACAGGGAGCCAAGAGACCCAGTACTTC.